Presented here are 26 T cell receptor beta chains from one specimen sequenced in a study of T cell repertoires in cytomegalovirus infection (dated by TCRdb to between 2019 and 2020). Sample treatment or condition, as interpreted from the label and publication: in vitro stimulation with specific CMV peptide epitopes to enrich CMV-specific T cells. Sequencing took place on an Illumina HiSeq 1500. Through fastp at Q25 and MiXCR, TCRdb rebuilt clones from the public reads, retaining in-frame beta chains. Rows with one shared CDR3 protein collapse into an entry with the most common genes and DNA. Within this sample are about 770,000 distinct CDR3 sequences, with approximately 32% of them counted one time only. The biggest ten clones account for approximately 14% of the sample. No cognate antigen is known for these TCRs. The sample here was cultured CD8+ T cells from PBMCs, taken from culture after CMV antigen stimulation. The receptors were gathered from a human donor in good health (CMV status not recorded). Some clones in this sample may be carry-over from other donors' samples.

In the case of this clonotype: A junction boundary mismatches the germline segment, possibly from a read error. The chain couples TRBV11-2 to TRBJ1-3; D not certain. This CDR3 comprises 17 residues. Looked up from germline, CDR1 is SGHAT and CDR2 is FQNNGV. The CDR3 loop reads CASGFWKNQGSGNTIYF. DNA for the CDR3: TGTGCCAGCGGCTTCTGGAAGAACCAAGGCTCTGGAAACACCATATATTTT. Using reference TRBV11-2 and TRBJ1-3 for the parts outside the CDR3, the full variable domain is EAGVAQSPRYKIIEKRQSVAFWCNPISGHATLYWYQQILGQGPKLLIQFQNNGVVDDSQLPKDRFSAERLKGVDSTLKIQPAKLEDSAVYLCASGFWKNQGSGNTIYFGEGSWLTVV.

This clonotype was observed a few times. The V and J genes are TRBV12-3 or TRBV12-4 and TRBJ2-1, with 9 bases matching TRBD2. This CDR3 has 18 amino acids. V was pared by 3 bases and J by 0 bases, with 9 bases of the junction left unmatched. The CDR3 bases are TGTGCCAGCAGTTTTCCCTCTAGCGGGGTTAGCTCCTACAATGAGCAGTTCTTC. This encodes CASSFPSSGVSSYNEQFF.

The chain has TRBV29-1 and TRBJ2-3; 9 nucleotides agree with TRBD2. V lost 6 bases and J lost 7; bases outside the gene matches: 17. The length of the CDR3 is 16 residues. Germline CDR1 is SQVTM and CDR2 is ANQGSEA. The CDR3 DNA sequence: TGCAGCGTGGAGCCTGGGACTAGCTATATCATACATACGCAGTATTTT. Translating it yields CSVEPGTSYIIHTQYF.

Ten or more counts support this clonotype. The chain has TRBV18 and TRBJ2-7, with no clear D. Germline V gene data show CDR1 as KGHSH and CDR2 as LQKENI. This CDR3 is 15 amino acids long. The V gene lost 2 bases and the J gene lost 0 bases, with 11 bases spanning the gap. The CDR3 region has the DNA TGTGCCAGCTCACCATACCGGGCCCACTCCTACGAGCAGTACGTC. Translating it yields CASSPYRAHSYEQYV.

The chain carries TRBV7-6 and TRBJ2-6; D call uncertain. The V end was cut by 3 bases, the J end by 0 bases, with 6 bases between. Germline CDR1 reads SGHVS; CDR2 reads FNYEAQ. The CDR3 is 15 amino acids. Here the CDR3 DNA reads TGTGCCAGCAGCTTTTACACCTCTGGGGCCAACGTCCTGACTTTC. Residues: CASSFYTSGANVLTF.

The chain has TRBV3-1 and TRBJ2-1, with D perhaps given as TRBD1 or TRBD2 (5 bases each). Germline V gene data show CDR1 as LGHDT and CDR2 as YNNKEL (reference sequence). Trimming stripped 5 bases from V and 3 bases from J, with 11 bases between. The CDR3 totals 14 residues. As DNA, the CDR3 is TGTGCCAGCAGCAGCCGGGACGGCTACAATGAGCAGTTCTTC. Translating gives CASSSRDGYNEQFF.

The genes are TRBV11-3 and TRBJ2-5; D tentatively fits TRBD1 or TRBD2 (5 bases each). Germline V CDR1 and CDR2: SGHNT, YENEEA. V lost 4 bases and J 0 bases, leaving 9 bases between the germline ends. This CDR3 is 14 amino acids long. In nucleotides, the CDR3 is TGTGCCAGCAGCTCGGGACCGGACCAAGAGACCCAGTACTTC. Translating it yields CASSSGPDQETQYF. Combining the CDR3 with reference TRBV11-3 and TRBJ2-5 gives the whole variable domain EAGVVQSPRYKIIEKKQPVAFWCNPISGHNTLYWYLQNLGQGPELLIRYENEEAVDDSQLPKDRFSAERLKGVDSTLKIQPAELGDSAVYLCASSSGPDQETQYFGPGTRLLVL.

The V call is TRBV25-1, the J call TRBJ2-3, with D possibly TRBD1 on 6 matching bases. Germline V gene lookup returns CDR1 MGHDK and CDR2 SYGVNS. The CDR3 is made up of 16 amino acids. Trimming removed 1 base from V and 3 bases from J, with 14 bases in between. The CDR3 protein is CASSEWEGGETDTQYF. The CDR3 DNA sequence: TGTGCCAGCAGTGAATGGGAAGGGGGAGAAACAGATACGCAGTATTTT.

The chain is built from TRBV7-9 and TRBJ2-2; perhaps D is TRBD1 or TRBD2 (5 bases each). There are 18 residues in the CDR3. V lost 5 bases, J lost 0 bases, and 19 bases lay in between. Germline loops: CDR1 SEHNR, CDR2 FQNEAQ (reference sequence). The CDR3 coding sequence is TGTGCCAGCAGCCCCCAAGTCACTAGGGGATCGAACACCGGGGAGCTGTTTTTT. Encoded protein: CASSPQVTRGSNTGELFF.

The rearrangement joins TRBV12-5 to TRBJ2-1; D not resolved. The CDR3 consists of 12 residues. The V end lost 3 bases, the J end lost 6 bases, and 6 bases lay between the germline ends. Germline V gene sequence: CDR1 LGHNT, CDR2 FRNRAP. For the CDR3, the DNA is TGTGCTAGTGGTTTCCAGATCAATGAGCAGTTCTTC. This sequence encodes CASGFQINEQFF.

The chain is built from TRBV13 and TRBJ2-6; 9 bases fit TRBD1. This CDR3 is 18 amino acids long. Germline lookup yields CDR1 PRHDT and CDR2 FYEKMQ (reference sequence). V was clipped by 2 bases and J by 0 bases; unmatched bases: 5. CDR3 protein: CASSLFGQGNSGANVLTF. The CDR3 DNA is TGTGCCAGCAGCTTATTCGGACAGGGGAACTCTGGGGCCAACGTCCTGACTTTC.

This chain connects TRBV10-3 to TRBJ2-2; D might be TRBD1 or TRBD2, each matching 5 bases. CDR3 length: 14 residues. V gave up 6 bases and J gave up 1 base, with 9 bases separating them. The germline V gene has CDR1 ENHRY and CDR2 SYGVKD. In DNA form, the CDR3 reads TGTGCCATCAGGGTGGGACGGAACACCGGGGAGCTGTTTTTT. As protein: CAIRVGRNTGELFF.

The chain recombines TRBV27 with TRBJ2-5; 8 nucleotides agree with TRBD1. With V trimmed by 3 bases and J by 5 bases, 14 bases remained unmatched. Looked up from germline, CDR1 is MNHEY and CDR2 is SMNVEV (reference sequence). The CDR3 contains 17 residues. The chain's CDR3 is CASSLGGSGGRWETQYF. The DNA for the CDR3 is TGTGCCAGCAGTTTGGGCGGATCAGGGGGCAGGTGGGAGACCCAGTACTTC.

This clonotype has a handful of counts. The V and J genes are TRBV28 and TRBJ2-7; the D gene is possibly TRBD1 (6 bases). There are 14 residues in the CDR3. Trimming took off 4 bases at V and 5 bases at J, with 15 bases between the two ends. The germline CDR1 and CDR2 sequences are MDHEN and SYDVKM. The CDR3 DNA reads TGTGCCAGCAGTTCCGGGTTAGGGGGAAACGAGCAGTACGTC. Translated, it gives CASSSGLGGNEQYV.

The chain uses TRBV20-1 and TRBJ2-7; the D is unclear. Looked up from germline, CDR1 is DFQATT and CDR2 is SNEGSKA (reference sequence). There are 13 residues in the CDR3. The V and J ends lost 7 bases and 3 bases respectively, with 16 bases between them. In DNA form, the CDR3 reads TGCAGTGGATGGTCTACCGAGAGCTACGAGCAGTACTTC. Its protein is CSGWSTESYEQYF.

This clonotype has more than one count but fewer than ten. The chain uses TRBV7-9 and TRBJ2-2; D is possibly TRBD1 (5 bases). Germline V gene sequence: CDR1 SEHNR, CDR2 FQNEAQ (reference sequence). Trimming took 5 bases from V and 6 from J, leaving 10 bases between them. The CDR3 length is 13 residues. The CDR3 is CASSQGRAGELFF. CDR3 nucleotide sequence: TGTGCCAGCAGCCAGGGAAGGGCCGGGGAGCTGTTTTTT.

This clonotype appeared a few times. V is TRBV12-3 or TRBV12-4 and J is TRBJ2-7, with TRBD1 matching over 7 bases. This CDR3 comprises 15 residues. Germline trimming cut 3 bases from V and 1 base from J; bases unmatched to any gene: 6. CDR3: CASSFVRGRSYEQYF. The CDR3 DNA follows: TGTGCCAGCAGTTTTGTGAGGGGGCGGTCCTACGAGCAGTACTTC.

This clonotype was found a few times. This CDR3 is CASGPTNEKLFF. CDR3 nucleotides: TGTGCTAGTGGTCCCACTAATGAAAAACTGTTTTTT. This chain joins TRBV12-5 and TRBJ1-4; no definite D call. The length of the CDR3 is 12 residues. V was trimmed by 5 bases and J by 2 bases, leaving 3 bases between them. Germline V gene data show CDR1 as LGHNT and CDR2 as FRNRAP.

V gene TRBV24-1 combines with J gene TRBJ2-2; D gene ambiguous. The CDR3 spans 12 residues. The germline gives CDR1 KGHDR, CDR2 SFDVKD. V was shortened by 9 bases and J by 5 bases, with 9 bases between the two germline ends. The CDR3 sequence: CATGWDTGELFF. Here the CDR3 DNA reads TGTGCCACCGGTTGGGATACCGGGGAGCTGTTTTTT.

The chain couples TRBV7-8 to TRBJ1-2; perhaps TRBD1 as D (5 bases). Germline values: CDR1 SGHVS, CDR2 FQNEAQ. The CDR3 contains 16 residues. Trimming removed 5 bases from V and 4 bases from J, with 20 bases in between. The CDR3 reads CASSPGVWGASYGYTF. CDR3 DNA sequence: TGTGCCAGCAGCCCGGGCGTATGGGGCGCCAGCTATGGCTACACCTTC. The complete variable domain, with remaining parts taken from reference TRBV7-8 and TRBJ1-2, reads GAGVSQSPRYKVAKRGQDVALRCDPISGHVSLFWYQQALGQGPEFLTYFQNEAQLDKSGLPSDRFFAERPEGSVSTLKIQRTQQEDSAVYLCASSPGVWGASYGYTFGSGTRLTVV.

The chain has TRBV19 and TRBJ2-3; D may be TRBD1 (5 bases). The CDR3 is made up of 13 amino acids. Trimming pared 3 bases from V and 2 bases from J, leaving 6 bases between. The germline V gene has CDR1 LNHDA and CDR2 SQIVND (reference sequence). The CDR3 region has the DNA TGTGCCAGTAGTATGGACATCACAGATACGCAGTATTTT. It is translated as CASSMDITDTQYF.

The genes are TRBV3-1 and TRBJ2-3; 11 bases line up with TRBD2. Trimming at V came to 4 bases and at J to 3 bases, leaving 9 bases not matched to a gene. Looked up from germline, CDR1 is LGHDT and CDR2 is YNNKEL (reference sequence). This CDR3 has 17 residues. CDR3 sequence reads: CASSPSLAGGRTDTQYF. In DNA, the CDR3 is TGTGCCAGCAGCCCCTCTTTAGCGGGGGGGCGTACAGATACGCAGTATTTT.

This chain joins TRBV27 and TRBJ1-1, with 9 bases that match TRBD1. V was clipped by 5 bases and J by 10 bases; unmatched bases: 17. Looked up from germline, CDR1 is MNHEY and CDR2 is SMNVEV (reference sequence). The CDR3 has 16 amino acids. As DNA, the CDR3 is TGTGCCAGCAGTATCTCCGGGACAGGGCTACCCGAGGGAGCTTTCTTT. This gives the protein CASSISGTGLPEGAFF.

As DNA, the CDR3 is TGTGCCAGCAGCTCCGGGACAGGGGTGAACCCGAAAAGTGTGGTGTTTTTT. Translation gives CASSSGTGVNPKSVVFF. The chain employs TRBV7-9 and TRBJ1-4; 10 bases are shared with TRBD1. The germline gives CDR1 SEHNR, CDR2 FQNEAQ (reference sequence). CDR3 length: 17 amino acids. J lost 15 bases, V lost 4 bases, and 20 bases had no gene match.

The gene calls are TRBV19 and TRBJ2-7; no firm D call. The CDR3 is 13 residues long. Trimming stripped 5 bases from V and 4 bases from J, with 12 bases between. Germline V gives CDR1 LNHDA, CDR2 SQIVND (reference sequence). CDR3 loop: CASSPGMGYEQYV. The CDR3 DNA is TGTGCCAGTAGTCCTGGAATGGGGTACGAGCAGTACGTC.

The chain joins TRBV27 to TRBJ1-5; D remains unclear. Germline assignment: CDR1 MNHEY and CDR2 SMNVEV (reference sequence). Trimming stripped 3 bases from V and 1 base from J, with 10 bases between. The CDR3 spans 15 residues. The CDR3 reads CASSLHLYSNQPQHF. The CDR3 DNA reads TGTGCCAGCAGTTTGCATTTGTACAGCAATCAGCCCCAGCATTTT.